This T cell receptor (beta chain) was documented in a study of long-term antiretroviral therapy in people with HIV. Cryopreserved PBMC samples of about 1-11 million cells were used for DNA extraction. The germline V gene has CDR1 KGHSH and CDR2 LQKENI. Trimming removed 1 base from V and 2 bases from J, with 11 bases in between. This CDR3 has 16 residues. Samples were assayed with immunoSEQ v3.0 at survey level. Sequenced by immunoSEQ multiplex PCR; TCRdb stores in-frame clones only, minus some. The sample has about 18,000 clones, roughly 80% seen once; the top ten hold around 20%. Sample: unsorted PBMCs, taken 0.6 years after starting antiretroviral therapy. This TCR was sampled from a young woman with HIV. V and J are TRBV18 and TRBJ2-2; no clear D. CDR3 bases: TGTGCCAGCTCACCACAGGCCGGACCAAACACCGGGGAGCTGTTTTTT. This sequence encodes CASSPQAGPNTGELFF.